Included here is one T cell receptor beta chain sequence, with context. Its antigen is unknown. Here immunoSEQ multiplex PCR was the method, and the copy in TCRdb shows in-frame clones only, minus some. The sample comprises around 100,000 clones, approximately 86% of which are singletons, and roughly 2.3% rests with the top ten. These data are taken from a study of PD-L1 blockade in urothelial cancer. Background on the study: Samples of blood were analyzed 3 weeks (second dose) and 6 weeks after treatment start. Overall study results and limits: Below-median TCR clonality that was measured in pretreatment blood predicted better survival.

The junction had 3 bases not matched to a gene; V was cut back by 7 bases and J by 4 bases. The CDR3 consists of 14 residues. Germline V gives CDR1 SGHKS, CDR2 YYEKEE (reference sequence). The sequencing used PBMCs, collected around atezolizumab (anti-PD-L1) treatment. This clonotype was sampled from a man aged 45-65 years with urothelial cancer. V usage is TRBV5-5 and J usage is TRBJ2-3, with 13 bases matching TRBD2. The chain's CDR3 is CASRGLAGPDTQYF. The CDR3 region has the DNA TGTGCCAGCCGGGGACTAGCGGGACCAGATACGCAGTATTTT. Based on the CDR3 plus reference TRBV5-5 and TRBJ2-3, the full variable domain is DAGVTQSPTHLIKTRGQQVTLRCSPISGHKSVSWYQQVLGQGPQFIFQYYEKEERGRGNFPDRFSARQFPNYSSELNVNALLLGDSALYLCASRGLAGPDTQYFGPGTRLTVL.